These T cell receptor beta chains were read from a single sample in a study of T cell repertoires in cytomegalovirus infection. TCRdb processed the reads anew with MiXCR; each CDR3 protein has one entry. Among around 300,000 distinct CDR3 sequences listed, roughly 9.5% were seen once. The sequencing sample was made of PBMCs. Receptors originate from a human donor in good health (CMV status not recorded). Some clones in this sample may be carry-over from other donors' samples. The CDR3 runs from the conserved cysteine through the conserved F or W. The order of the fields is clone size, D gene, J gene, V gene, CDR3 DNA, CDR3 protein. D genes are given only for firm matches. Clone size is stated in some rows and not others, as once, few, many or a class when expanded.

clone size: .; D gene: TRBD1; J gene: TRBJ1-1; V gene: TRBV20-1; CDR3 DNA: TGCAGTGCCGAAGACCCCGGGACAGGGGGACTCCCTGAAGCTTTCTTT; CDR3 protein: CSAEDPGTGGLPEAFF
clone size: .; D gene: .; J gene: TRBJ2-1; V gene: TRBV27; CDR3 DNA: TGTGCCAGCAGCCCCGGACGACTCCCCTACAATGAGCAGTTCTTC; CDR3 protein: CASSPGRLPYNEQFF
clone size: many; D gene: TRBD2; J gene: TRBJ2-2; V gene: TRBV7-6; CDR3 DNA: TGTGCCAGCAGCACCAGCGGGGGGAACACCGGGGAGCTGTTTTTT; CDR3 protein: CASSTSGGNTGELFF
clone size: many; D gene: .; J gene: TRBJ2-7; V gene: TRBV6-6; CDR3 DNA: TGTGCCAGCAGTGCGACAGATGGCTACGAGCAGTACTTC; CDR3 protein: CASSATDGYEQYF
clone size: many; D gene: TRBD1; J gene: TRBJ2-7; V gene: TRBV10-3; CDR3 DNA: TGTGCCATCAGTGTGGGGACAGAGCTGTACGAGCAGTACTTC; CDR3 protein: CAISVGTELYEQYF
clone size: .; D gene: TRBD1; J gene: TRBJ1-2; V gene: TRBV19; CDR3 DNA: TGTGCCAGTAGAGACAGGGGAGCGAACTATGGCTACACCTTC; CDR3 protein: CASRDRGANYGYTF
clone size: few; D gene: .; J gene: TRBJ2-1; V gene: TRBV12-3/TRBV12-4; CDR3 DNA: TGTGCCAGCAGGGCCGACACCTACAATGAGCAGTTCTTC; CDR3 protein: CASRADTYNEQFF
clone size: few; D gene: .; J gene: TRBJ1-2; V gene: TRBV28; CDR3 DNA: TGTGCCAGCAGCCCCGCCGGGCAACTATATGGCTACACCTTC; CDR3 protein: CASSPAGQLYGYTF
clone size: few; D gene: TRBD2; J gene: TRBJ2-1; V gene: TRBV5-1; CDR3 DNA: TGCGCCAGCAGGGCGGGGGTGCAGAATGAGCAGTTCTTC; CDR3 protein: CASRAGVQNEQFF
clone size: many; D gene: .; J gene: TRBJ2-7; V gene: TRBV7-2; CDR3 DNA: TGTGCCAGCAGCCGTAAGGGGGGAGTTTACGAGCAGTACTTC; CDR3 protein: CASSRKGGVYEQYF
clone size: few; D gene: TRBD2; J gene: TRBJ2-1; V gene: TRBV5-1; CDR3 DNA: TGCGCCAGCAGCTTGGCCGGCGGGACGCCTAGCGGGGGGAGATACAATGAGCAGTTCTTC; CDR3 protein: CASSLAGGTPSGGRYNEQFF
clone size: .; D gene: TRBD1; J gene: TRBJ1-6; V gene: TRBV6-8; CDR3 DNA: TGTGCCAGCAGTTACAGGGGACAGATATTATCACCCCTCCACTTT; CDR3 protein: CASSYRGQILSPLHF
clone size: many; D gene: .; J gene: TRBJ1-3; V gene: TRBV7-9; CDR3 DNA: TGTGCCAGCAGCTCCGGGCCCTTCTCTGGAAACACCATATATTTT; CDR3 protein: CASSSGPFSGNTIYF
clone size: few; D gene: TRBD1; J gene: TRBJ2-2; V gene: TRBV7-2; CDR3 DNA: TGTGCCAGCAGCGTACGACAGGGGACCCTCGAGCTGTTTTTT; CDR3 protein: CASSVRQGTLELFF
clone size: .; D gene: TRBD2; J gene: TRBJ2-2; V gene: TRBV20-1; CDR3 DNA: TGCAGTGCTAGAGATCGGTCTAGCGGGACCGGCGGGGAGCTGTTTTTT; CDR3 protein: CSARDRSSGTGGELFF
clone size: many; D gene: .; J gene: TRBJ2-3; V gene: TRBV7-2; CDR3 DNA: TGTGCCAGCAGCTTAATTAGGCTTAGAACAGATACGCAGTATTTT; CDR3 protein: CASSLIRLRTDTQYF
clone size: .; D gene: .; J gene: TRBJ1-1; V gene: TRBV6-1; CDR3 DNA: TGTGCCATACGACGGTCGACTGAAGCTTTCTTT; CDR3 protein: CAIRRSTEAFF
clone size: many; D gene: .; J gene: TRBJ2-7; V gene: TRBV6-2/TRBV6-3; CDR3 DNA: TGTGCCAGCAGAAAACCTTCCGGGGTAAGGCCCTACGAGCAGTACTTC; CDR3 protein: CASRKPSGVRPYEQYF
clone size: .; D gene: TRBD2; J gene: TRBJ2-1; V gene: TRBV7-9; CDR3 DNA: TGTGCCAGCAGCGGACTAGCGGGAGGTGAGCAGTTCTTC; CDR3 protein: CASSGLAGGEQFF
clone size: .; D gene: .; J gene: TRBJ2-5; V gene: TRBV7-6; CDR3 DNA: TGTGCCAGCAGCTTAAAAGGGTGGGAGACCCAGTACTTC; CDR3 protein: CASSLKGWETQYF
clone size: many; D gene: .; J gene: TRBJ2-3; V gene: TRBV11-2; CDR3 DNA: TGTGCCAGCAGCCCCGCAGTAGCGGAGCCCACAGATACGCAGTATTTT; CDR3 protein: CASSPAVAEPTDTQYF
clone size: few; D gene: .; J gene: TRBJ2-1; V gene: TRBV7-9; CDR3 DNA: TGTGCCAGCAGCCCCATGACAGAAAATGAGCAGTTCTTC; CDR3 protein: CASSPMTENEQFF
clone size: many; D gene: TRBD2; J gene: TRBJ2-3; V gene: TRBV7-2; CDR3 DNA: TGTGCCAGCAGCTTCAGCAGCGGGGGAGATACGCAGTATTTT; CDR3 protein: CASSFSSGGDTQYF
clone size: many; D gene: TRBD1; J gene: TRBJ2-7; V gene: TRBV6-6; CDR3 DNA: TGTGCCAGCAGTTTACGGACAGGGAGCGAGCAGTACTTC; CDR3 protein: CASSLRTGSEQYF
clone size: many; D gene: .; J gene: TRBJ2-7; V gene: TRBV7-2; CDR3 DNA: TGTGCCAGCAGCTTAGCCGCGGAGGGGACCTACGAGCAGTACTTC; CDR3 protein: CASSLAAEGTYEQYF
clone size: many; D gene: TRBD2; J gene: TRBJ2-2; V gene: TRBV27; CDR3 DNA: TGTGCCAGCAGTTTACGGAGCGGGAGCGAGTATAGTACCGGGGAGCTGTTTTTT; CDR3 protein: CASSLRSGSEYSTGELFF
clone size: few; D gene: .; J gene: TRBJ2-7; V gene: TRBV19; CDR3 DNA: TGTGCCAGTAGCGCCGGCCCCTTCTACGAGCAGTACTTC; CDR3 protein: CASSAGPFYEQYF
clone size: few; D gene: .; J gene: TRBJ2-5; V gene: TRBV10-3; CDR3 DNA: TGTGCCATCACCATGGACCCACACGCGGAGACCCAGTACTTC; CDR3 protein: CAITMDPHAETQYF
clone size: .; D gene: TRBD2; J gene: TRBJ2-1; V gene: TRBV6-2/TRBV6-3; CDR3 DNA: TGTGCCAGCAGCCAGACTCCCCTAGCGGGTTCGAACAATGAGCAGTTCTTC; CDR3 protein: CASSQTPLAGSNNEQFF
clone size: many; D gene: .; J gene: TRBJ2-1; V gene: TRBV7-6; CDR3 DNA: TGTGCCAGCAGCTCCCAGCAGGGGTCCTACAATGAGCAGTTCTTC; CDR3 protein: CASSSQQGSYNEQFF
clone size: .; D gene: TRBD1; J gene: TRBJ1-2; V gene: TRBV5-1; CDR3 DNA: TGCGCCAGCAGTTGGGACAGCCCTAACTATGGCTACAACTTC; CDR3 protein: CASSWDSPNYGYNF
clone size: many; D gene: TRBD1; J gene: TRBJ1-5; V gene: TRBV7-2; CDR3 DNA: TGTGCCAGCAGCTTAAGACAGGGGGAGCAGCCCCAGCATTTT; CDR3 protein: CASSLRQGEQPQHF
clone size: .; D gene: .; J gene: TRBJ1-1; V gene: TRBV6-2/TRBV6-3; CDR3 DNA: TGTGCCAGCTGGACAGTGAACACTGAAGCTTTCTTT; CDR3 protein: CASWTVNTEAFF
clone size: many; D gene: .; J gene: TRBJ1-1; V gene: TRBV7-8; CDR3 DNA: TGTGCCAGCAGCTTAGGTTCCCCCTCGGGCACTGAAGCTTTCTTT; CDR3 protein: CASSLGSPSGTEAFF
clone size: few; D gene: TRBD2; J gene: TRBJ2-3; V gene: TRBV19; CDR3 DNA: TGTGCCAGTAGTGCCCGGACTAGCGGCACAGATACGCAGTATTTT; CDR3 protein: CASSARTSGTDTQYF
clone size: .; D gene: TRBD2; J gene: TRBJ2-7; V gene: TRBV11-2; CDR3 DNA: TGTGCCAGCAGCTTGTGGCGGGAGACCAACGAGCAGTACTTC; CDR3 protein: CASSLWRETNEQYF
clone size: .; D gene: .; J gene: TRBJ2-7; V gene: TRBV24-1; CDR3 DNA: TGTGCCACCAGTGATTTACACGGTAACGAGCAGTACTTC; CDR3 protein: CATSDLHGNEQYF
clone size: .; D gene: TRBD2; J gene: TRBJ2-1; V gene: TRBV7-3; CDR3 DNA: TGTGCCAGCAGCTTTTCGGGGGGGGGCGTAGGGAATGAGCAGTTCTTC; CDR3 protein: CASSFSGGGVGNEQFF
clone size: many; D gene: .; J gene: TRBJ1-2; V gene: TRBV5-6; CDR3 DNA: TGTGCCAGCAGCTTCGGAGGGCCAGCTGATCGAGGCTATGGCTACACCTTC; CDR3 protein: CASSFGGPADRGYGYTF
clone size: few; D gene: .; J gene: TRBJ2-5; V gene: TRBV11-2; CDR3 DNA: TGTGCCAGCAGCTTAGGGGCCTACCGGCAGACCCAGTACTTC; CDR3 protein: CASSLGAYRQTQYF
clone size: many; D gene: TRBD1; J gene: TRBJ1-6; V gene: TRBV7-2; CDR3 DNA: TGTGCCAGCAGCAGACAGGGGGTCCCCCTCCACTTT; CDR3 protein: CASSRQGVPLHF
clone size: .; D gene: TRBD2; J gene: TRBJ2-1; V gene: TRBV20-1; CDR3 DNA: TGCAGTGCTAGAGATAGCGGGCTTGGTCTTCTCAATGAGCAGTTCTTC; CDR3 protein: CSARDSGLGLLNEQFF
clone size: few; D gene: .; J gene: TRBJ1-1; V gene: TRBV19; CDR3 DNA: TGTGCCAGTAGTACCGCCGGGAGCGTGAACACTGAAGCTTTCTTT; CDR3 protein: CASSTAGSVNTEAFF
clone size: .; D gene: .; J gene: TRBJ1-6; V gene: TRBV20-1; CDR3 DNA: TGCAGTGCTAGAGATATGGAACAGGGTGGAAATTCACCCCTCCACTTT; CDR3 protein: CSARDMEQGGNSPLHF
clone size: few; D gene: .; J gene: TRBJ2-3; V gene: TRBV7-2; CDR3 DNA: TGTGCCAGCAGCCTCTACAGGGGCACAGATACGCAGTATTTT; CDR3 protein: CASSLYRGTDTQYF
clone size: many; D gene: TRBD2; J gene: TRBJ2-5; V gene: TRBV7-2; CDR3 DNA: TGTGCCAGCAGCCTGACTAGCGGGAGGAGGGAGACCCAGTACTTC; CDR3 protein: CASSLTSGRRETQYF
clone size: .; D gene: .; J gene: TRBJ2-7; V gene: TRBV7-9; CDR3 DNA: TGTGCCAGCAGCCTGACAGCCGAGCAGTACTTC; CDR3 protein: CASSLTAEQYF
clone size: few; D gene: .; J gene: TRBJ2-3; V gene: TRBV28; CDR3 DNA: TGTGCCAGCAGTAACGGCAGAGGCGCTAGCACAGATACGCAGTATTTT; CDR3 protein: CASSNGRGASTDTQYF
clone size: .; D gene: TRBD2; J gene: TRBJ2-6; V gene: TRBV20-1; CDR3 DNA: TGCAGTGCCGAACCGGGACTAGGTGTTGGGGCCAACGTCCTGACTTTC; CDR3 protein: CSAEPGLGVGANVLTF
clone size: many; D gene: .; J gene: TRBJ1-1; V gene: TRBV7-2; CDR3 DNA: TGTGCCAGCAGCTTAGGCCGAGGGGGTACCGATGAAGCTTTCTTT; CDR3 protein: CASSLGRGGTDEAFF
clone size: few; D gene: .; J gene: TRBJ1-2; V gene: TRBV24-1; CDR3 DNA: TGTGCCACCAGTGGTCGGGGTTACTATGGCTACACCTTC; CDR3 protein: CATSGRGYYGYTF
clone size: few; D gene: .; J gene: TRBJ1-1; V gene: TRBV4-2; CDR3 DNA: TGTGCCAGCAGCCAAGTTGCGGGAAACACTGAAGCTTTCTTT; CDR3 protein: CASSQVAGNTEAFF
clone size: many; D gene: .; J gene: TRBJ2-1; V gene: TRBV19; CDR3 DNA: TGTGCCAGTAGTATATCGACAGTCCAGAGCTCCTACAATGAGCAGTTCTTC; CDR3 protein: CASSISTVQSSYNEQFF
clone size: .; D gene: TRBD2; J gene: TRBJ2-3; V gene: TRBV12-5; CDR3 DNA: TGTGCTAGTGGTTTGGCCCACCGAGCGGGAGTAACAGATACGCAGTATTTT; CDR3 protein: CASGLAHRAGVTDTQYF
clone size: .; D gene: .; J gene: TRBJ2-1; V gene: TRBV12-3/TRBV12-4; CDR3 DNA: TGTGCCAGCGAAATTCAGCACGAGGACGTCCAGTTCTTC; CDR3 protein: CASEIQHEDVQFF
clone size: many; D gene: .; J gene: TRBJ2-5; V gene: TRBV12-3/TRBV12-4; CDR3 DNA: TGTGCCAGCAGACAGGGTCCTAAAGAGACCCAGTACTTC; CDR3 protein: CASRQGPKETQYF
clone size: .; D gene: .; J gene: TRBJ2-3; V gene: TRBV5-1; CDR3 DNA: TGCGCCAGCAGCTTAGGAGGGCCCACAGATACGCAGTATTTT; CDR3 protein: CASSLGGPTDTQYF
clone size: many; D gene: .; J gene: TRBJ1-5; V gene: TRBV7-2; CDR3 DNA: TGTGCCAGCAGCTTAGGGGGGTATCAGCCCCAGCATTTT; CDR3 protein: CASSLGGYQPQHF
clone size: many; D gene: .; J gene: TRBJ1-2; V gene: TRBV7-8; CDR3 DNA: TGTGCCAGCCGTCCGGAGTGGCCGGACTATGGCTACACCTTC; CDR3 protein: CASRPEWPDYGYTF
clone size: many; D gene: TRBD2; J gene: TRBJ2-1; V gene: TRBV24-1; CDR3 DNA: TGTGCCACCAGTGATTTATCTAGCGGCCCATACAATGAGCAGTTCTTC; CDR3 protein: CATSDLSSGPYNEQFF